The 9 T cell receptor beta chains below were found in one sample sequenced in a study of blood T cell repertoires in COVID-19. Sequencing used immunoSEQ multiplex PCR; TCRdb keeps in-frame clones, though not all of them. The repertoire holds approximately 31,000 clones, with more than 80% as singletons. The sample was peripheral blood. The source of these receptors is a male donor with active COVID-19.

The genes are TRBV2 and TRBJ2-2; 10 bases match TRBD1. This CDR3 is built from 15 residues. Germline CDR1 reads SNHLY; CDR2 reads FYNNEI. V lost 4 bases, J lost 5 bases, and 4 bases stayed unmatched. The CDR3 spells CASSVGQGTTGELFF. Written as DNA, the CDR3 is TGTGCCAGCAGTGTGGGACAGGGGACAACCGGGGAGCTGTTTTTT.

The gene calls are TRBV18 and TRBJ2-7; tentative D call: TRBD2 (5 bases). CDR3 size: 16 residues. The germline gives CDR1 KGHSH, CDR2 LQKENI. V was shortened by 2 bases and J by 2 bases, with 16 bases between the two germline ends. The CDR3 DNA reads TGTGCCAGCTCACCATTTGGACTCGTAGGCACCTACGAGCAGTACTTC. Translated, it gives CASSPFGLVGTYEQYF. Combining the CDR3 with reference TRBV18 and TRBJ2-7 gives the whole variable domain NAGVMQNPRHLVRRRGQEARLRCSPMKGHSHVYWYRQLPEEGLKFMVYLQKENIIDESGMPKERFSAEFPKEGPSILRIQQVVRGDSAAYFCASSPFGLVGTYEQYFGPGTRLTVT.

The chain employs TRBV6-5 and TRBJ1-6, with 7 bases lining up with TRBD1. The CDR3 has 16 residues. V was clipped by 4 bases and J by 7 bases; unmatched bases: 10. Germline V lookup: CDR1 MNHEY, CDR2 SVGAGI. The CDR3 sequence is CASSSGQAVGNSPLHF. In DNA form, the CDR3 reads TGTGCCAGCAGTTCCGGACAGGCAGTGGGGAATTCACCCCTCCACTTT.

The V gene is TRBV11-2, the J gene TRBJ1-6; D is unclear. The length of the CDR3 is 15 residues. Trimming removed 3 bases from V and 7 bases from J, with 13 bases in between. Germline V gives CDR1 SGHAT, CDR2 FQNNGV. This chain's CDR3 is CASSFDSSTNSPLHF. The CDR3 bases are TGTGCCAGCAGCTTCGATTCTAGTACCAATTCACCCCTCCACTTT.

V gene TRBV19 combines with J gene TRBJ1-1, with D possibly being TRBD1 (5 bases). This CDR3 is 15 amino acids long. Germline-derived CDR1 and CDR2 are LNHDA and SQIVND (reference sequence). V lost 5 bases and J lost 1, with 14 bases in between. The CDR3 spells CASSSPGRGNTEAFF. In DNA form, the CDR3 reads TGTGCCAGTAGTTCGCCGGGGAGGGGGAACACTGAAGCTTTCTTT.

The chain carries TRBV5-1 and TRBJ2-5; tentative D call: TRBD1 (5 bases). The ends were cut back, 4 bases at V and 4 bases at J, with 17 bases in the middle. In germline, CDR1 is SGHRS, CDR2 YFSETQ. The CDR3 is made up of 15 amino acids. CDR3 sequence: CASSRWDPQGETQYF. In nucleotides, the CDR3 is TGCGCCAGCAGCCGATGGGATCCCCAGGGAGAGACCCAGTACTTC.

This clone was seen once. The CDR3 here is CASSLNSGGYEQYF. CDR3 in DNA: TGTGCCAGCAGCTTAAATAGCGGGGGCTACGAGCAGTACTTC. The genes are TRBV7-3 and TRBJ2-7, with 9 bases aligning to TRBD2. V gave up 1 base and J gave up 3 bases; unmatched junction bases: 1. This CDR3 is 14 amino acids long. Per the germline V gene, CDR1 is SGHTA and CDR2 is FQGTGA.

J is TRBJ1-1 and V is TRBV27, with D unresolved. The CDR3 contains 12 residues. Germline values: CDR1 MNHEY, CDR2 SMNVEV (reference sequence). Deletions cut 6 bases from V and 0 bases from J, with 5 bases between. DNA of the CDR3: TGTGCCAGCAGCTCTGTGAACACTGAAGCTTTCTTT. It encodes CASSSVNTEAFF.

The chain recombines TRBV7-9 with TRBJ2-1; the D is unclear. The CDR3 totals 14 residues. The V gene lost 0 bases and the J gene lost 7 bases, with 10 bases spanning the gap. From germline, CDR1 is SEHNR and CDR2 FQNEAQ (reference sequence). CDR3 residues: CASSLALTINEQFF. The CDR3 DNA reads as TGTGCCAGCAGCTTAGCGCTAACCATAAATGAGCAGTTCTTC.